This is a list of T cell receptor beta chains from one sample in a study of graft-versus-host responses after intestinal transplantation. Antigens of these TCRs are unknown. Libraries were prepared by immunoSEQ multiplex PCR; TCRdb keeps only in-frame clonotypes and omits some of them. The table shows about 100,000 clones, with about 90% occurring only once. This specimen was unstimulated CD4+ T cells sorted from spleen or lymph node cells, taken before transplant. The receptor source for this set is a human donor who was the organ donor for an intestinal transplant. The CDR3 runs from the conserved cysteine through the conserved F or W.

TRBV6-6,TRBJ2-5,CASTQLYF
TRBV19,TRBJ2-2,CATCNWGAQTGELFF
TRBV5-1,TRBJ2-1,CASSHEVDRGGNEQFF
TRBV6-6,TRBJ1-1,CASSLLSPDRNAEAFF
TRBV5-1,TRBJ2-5,CASTGGVGLETQYF
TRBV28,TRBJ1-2,CASSFRRGTYGYTF
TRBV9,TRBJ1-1,CASSVEPRNTEAFF
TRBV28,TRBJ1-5,CASSLGQGGQPQHF
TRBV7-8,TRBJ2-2,CASSLAPGERTGELFF
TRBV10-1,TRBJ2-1,CASSAGTAPYNEQFF
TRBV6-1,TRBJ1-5,CASSETGAYYQPQHF
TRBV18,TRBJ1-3,CASSKGTGNTIYF
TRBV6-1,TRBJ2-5,CASSEGLAGSQETQYF
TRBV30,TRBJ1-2,CAWTRLSYGYTF
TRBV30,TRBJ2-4,CAWSPGAIAKNIQYF
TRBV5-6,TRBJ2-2,CASSWGTGLKTGELFF
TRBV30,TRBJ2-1,CAWEPSGPSAPYNEQFF
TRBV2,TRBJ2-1,CASSELGHGEQFF
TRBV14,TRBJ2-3,CASSHSRTRTFADTQYF
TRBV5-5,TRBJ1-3,CASSLWDGSGNTIYF
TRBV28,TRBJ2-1,CASTSWGNEQFF
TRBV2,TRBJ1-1,CASSDSASIMNTEAFF
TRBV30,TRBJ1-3,CAWTFSGNTIYF
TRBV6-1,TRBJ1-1,CASSEVVAFF
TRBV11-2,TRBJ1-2,CASSRTGGPVGYTF
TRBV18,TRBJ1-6,CASSPEGSRNNSPLHF
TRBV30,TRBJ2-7,CAWSAGRGGWRLEQYF
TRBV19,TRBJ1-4,CASSYGLGEWNEKLFF
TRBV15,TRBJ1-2,CATSGQGVDYGYTF